This passage covers 31 T cell receptor beta chains from one sample sequenced in a study of spatial heterogeneity in lung cancer. Study results and caveats: The study found that expanded intratumoral alpha and beta TCR counts tracked tumor mutation counts.

The time point was: sample taken at primary tumor resection. Each CDR3 protein gets one entry after TCRdb re-called the 5' RACE reads with MiXCR. The sample carries about 3,600 distinct CDR3 sequences, 7.5% to 10% recorded once. The antigens of these receptors remain unknown. Sequenced material: lung tumor tissue, taken at surgery. The receptors shown here come from a male donor with early-stage non-small cell lung cancer.

This clonotype is labeled medium-sized. The genes are TRBV10-2 and TRBJ1-2; 11 positions match TRBD1. This CDR3 has 15 residues. Germline CDR1 is WSHSY and CDR2 is SAAADI. Trimming at V came to 2 bases and at J to 5 bases, leaving 4 bases not matched to a gene. As DNA, the CDR3 is TGCGCCAGCAGTGAGCCCCGGGACAGGGGGTATGGCTACACCTTC. Residues: CASSEPRDRGYGYTF.

The V and J genes are TRBV29-1 and TRBJ2-5; 10 bases map to TRBD2. The germline V gene encodes CDR1 SQVTM and CDR2 ANQGSEA. This CDR3 contains 15 residues. The V gene end was trimmed by 4 bases and the J gene end by 2 bases; junction bases not matched to a gene: 7. In nucleotides, the CDR3 is TGCAGCGTTGTCCTAGCGGGGGACCAACAAGAGACCCAGTACTTC. Protein product: CSVVLAGDQQETQYF.

This clonotype was seen at least ten times. The chain carries TRBV20-1 and TRBJ2-7; perhaps D is TRBD1 or TRBD2 (5 bases each). This CDR3 is 12 amino acids long. Looked up from germline, CDR1 is DFQATT and CDR2 is SNEGSKA (reference sequence). CDR3 sequence reads: CRRDVELYEQYF. CDR3 in DNA: TGCAGAAGGGACGTAGAACTTTACGAGCAGTACTTC.

This clonotype has at least ten counts. The genes are TRBV20-1 and TRBJ2-3; 8 bases line up with TRBD1. The V and J ends lost 6 bases and 5 bases, in that order; junction bases with no gene match: 7. The germline V gene has CDR1 DFQATT and CDR2 SNEGSKA (reference sequence). The CDR3 is 13 residues long. The CDR3 DNA follows: TGCAGTGCCGGACAGGGTAGGGGAGATACGCAGTATTTT. Its protein is CSAGQGRGDTQYF.

The table lists this clonotype with many counts. The chain uses TRBV12-3 or TRBV12-4 and TRBJ1-1, with a weak D call TRBD1 (6 bases). Trimming took off 6 bases at V and 5 bases at J, with 16 bases between the two ends. The CDR3 sequence is 14 residues long. CDR3 amino acids: CASSPTLGGTEAFF. The DNA for the CDR3 is TGTGCCAGCAGCCCTACCCTAGGGGGGACTGAAGCTTTCTTT.

This clonotype counts as medium-sized. V is TRBV7-2 and J is TRBJ2-7; 9 bases agree with TRBD1. CDR3 length: 13 residues. V trimming: 5 bases; J trimming: 2 bases; junction bases outside the gene matches: 1. Germline V gene lookup returns CDR1 SGHTA and CDR2 FQGNSA. CDR3 sequence: CASSRQGAYEQYF. The CDR3 coding sequence is TGTGCCAGCAGCAGACAGGGGGCCTACGAGCAGTACTTC.

This clonotype rates as medium-sized. V is TRBV5-4 and J is TRBJ2-1, with TRBD2 matching over 10 bases. The CDR3 covers 16 residues. The germline V gene encodes CDR1 SGHNT and CDR2 YYREEE (reference sequence). Trimming at V came to 0 bases and at J to 8 bases, leaving 8 bases not matched to a gene. The DNA for the CDR3 is TGTGCCAGCAGCTTGGTTGCTAGCGGGGGTATCGATGAGCAGTTCTTC. This gives the protein CASSLVASGGIDEQFF.

This clonotype counts as medium-sized. V and J are TRBV29-1 and TRBJ2-1, with 9 bases matching TRBD1. The CDR3 extends over 13 amino acids. Germline CDR1 is SQVTM and CDR2 is ANQGSEA. V lost 4 bases to trimming and J lost 6 bases; unmatched junction nucleotides: 4. The CDR3 is CSVAGQGFNEQFF. In nucleotides, the CDR3 is TGCAGCGTTGCGGGACAGGGTTTCAATGAGCAGTTCTTC.

The rearrangement links TRBV28 to TRBJ2-7; no firm D call. The germline gives CDR1 MDHEN, CDR2 SYDVKM. The CDR3 extends over 12 amino acids. V lost 6 bases and J 0 bases, leaving 6 bases between the germline ends. The CDR3 region has the DNA TGTGCCAGCAGACAGAGCTCCTACGAGCAGTACTTC. It translates to CASRQSSYEQYF.

In its sample, this clonotype ranks as medium-sized. V gene TRBV27 combines with J gene TRBJ1-2; 10 positions match TRBD1. With 3 bases clipped from V and 0 bases from J, the junction kept 19 bases outside the gene matches. This CDR3 region has 21 residues. Germline V gives CDR1 MNHEY, CDR2 SMNVEV (reference sequence). CDR3 bases: TGTGCCAGCAGTTTGGACGGGGACAGGGGAAGCGCAGTGTCAGCTAACTATGGCTACACCTTC. Its translation is CASSLDGDRGSAVSANYGYTF.

CDR3 coding DNA: TGTGCCAGCAGCTTTACGAACACCGGGGAGCTGTTTTTT. Translation gives CASSFTNTGELFF. The chain recombines TRBV7-2 with TRBJ2-2; D gene unclear. Germline values: CDR1 SGHTA, CDR2 FQGNSA. The CDR3 covers 13 residues. V lost 3 bases and J 0 bases, leaving 2 bases between the germline ends.

In DNA form, the CDR3 reads TGTGCCAGCACCGGGACAGGGGGAACCGGGGAGCTGTTTTTT. Protein product: CASTGTGGTGELFF. This rearrangement joins TRBV7-2 to TRBJ2-2; 11 bases align to TRBD1. The CDR3 is 14 residues long. The trim removed 7 bases at V and 5 bases at J, leaving 3 bases unmatched. Germline CDR1 is SGHTA and CDR2 is FQGNSA. Using reference TRBV7-2 and TRBJ2-2 for the parts outside the CDR3, the full variable domain is GAGVSQSPSNKVTEKGKDVELRCDPISGHTALYWYRQSLGQGLEFLIYFQGNSAPDKSGLPSDRFSAERTGGSVSTLTIQRTQQEDSAVYLCASTGTGGTGELFFGEGSRLTVL.

This clonotype was observed many times. The chain combines TRBV6-1 with TRBJ1-5, with TRBD1 identical over 7 bases. CDR1 and CDR2 (germline): MNHNS, SASEGT. The V and J ends lost 6 bases and 5 bases, in that order; junction bases with no gene match: 7. The CDR3 loop spans 14 amino acids. The CDR3 region has the DNA TGTGCCAGCAGCGGCGACAGGGTAGATCAGCCCCAGCATTTT. Its protein is CASSGDRVDQPQHF.

Judged by abundance, this clonotype is medium-sized. The V and J genes are TRBV9 and TRBJ1-2; possible D gene TRBD1, 5 bases. There are 14 residues in the CDR3. The germline CDR1 and CDR2 sequences are SGDLS and YYNGEE. The V gene lost 3 bases and the J gene lost 1 base, with 10 bases spanning the gap. This CDR3 is CASSAQASNYGYTF. For the CDR3, the DNA is TGTGCCAGCAGCGCACAGGCGAGTAACTATGGCTACACCTTC.

Relative to its sample, this clonotype is medium-sized (0.01 to 0.1%). The rearrangement links TRBV30 to TRBJ2-1, with TRBD2 matching 10 bases. Germline V gene data show CDR1 as GTSNPN and CDR2 as SVGIG (reference sequence). This CDR3 contains 14 residues. V was clipped by 2 bases and J by 5 bases; unmatched bases: 3. The CDR3 DNA reads as TGTGCCTGGAGTAGGCTAGCGGGAGACAATGAGCAGTTCTTC. This sequence encodes CAWSRLAGDNEQFF.

In its sample, this clonotype ranks as medium-sized. This chain links TRBV15 with TRBJ2-3; TRBD1 might be the D (5 bases). The CDR3 totals 15 residues. V lost 0 bases and J lost 4, with 11 bases in between. CDR1 is LNHNV and CDR2 is YYDKDF in the germline V gene (reference sequence). The CDR3, as DNA: TGTGCCACCAGCAGAGATGCGGCAGGGTCAGATACGCAGTATTTT. Protein sequence: CATSRDAAGSDTQYF.

This clonotype was seen at least ten times. The J gene is TRBJ2-7, the V gene TRBV10-3, with TRBD1 matching 9 bases. Trimming took 4 bases from V and 5 from J; bases not matched to a gene: 12. The CDR3 sequence is 16 residues long. Germline V gene data show CDR1 as ENHRY and CDR2 as SYGVKD. The CDR3 DNA sequence: TGTGCCATCAGTGGGGCGGTCGGGACAGGGTCCGACGAGCAGTACTTC. This codes for CAISGAVGTGSDEQYF.

This rearrangement joins TRBV12-3 or TRBV12-4 to TRBJ2-5, with D unclear. The CDR3 is 11 residues long. V was trimmed by 3 bases and J by 1 base, leaving 0 bases between them. The CDR3 coding sequence is TGTGCCAGCAGTTTCCAAGAGACCCAGTACTTC. Its translation: CASSFQETQYF.

This clonotype was observed at least ten times. The chain links TRBV7-8 to TRBJ2-3, with D uncertain. V dropped 1 base and J dropped 3 bases, with 11 bases sitting between them. Germline V gene sequence: CDR1 SGHVS, CDR2 FQNEAQ. This CDR3 is 15 amino acids long. Written as DNA, the CDR3 is TGTGCCAGCAGCTTAGAAAGTACAGTGACAGATACGCAGTATTTT. It translates to CASSLESTVTDTQYF.

In its sample, this clonotype ranks as medium-sized. The chain carries TRBV18 and TRBJ2-6; TRBD1 aligns across 9 bases. J was trimmed by 0 bases and V by 1 base; bases with no gene match: 4. Germline CDR1 reads KGHSH; CDR2 reads LQKENI. CDR3 length: 18 residues. The CDR3 region is CASSPLLGQGSGANVLTF. CDR3 nucleotide sequence: TGTGCCAGCTCACCACTTCTGGGACAGGGCTCTGGGGCCAACGTCCTGACTTTC.

A word on this clonotype: Sequence at one end of the junction differs from germline and may be a read error. The gene calls are TRBV7-7 and TRBJ2-2, with D unresolved. Germline CDR1 is SSHAT and CDR2 is FNYEAQ (reference sequence). The CDR3 covers 14 residues. The CDR3 loop is CASSLYGDTGELFF. The CDR3, as DNA: TGTGCTAGCAGCTTATATGGGGACACCGGGGAGCTGTTTTTT.

By sample fraction, this clonotype is medium-sized. The gene calls are TRBV20-1 and TRBJ2-7; TRBD2 matches 9 bases. This CDR3 has 14 amino acids. The ends lost 3 bases at V and 5 bases at J; junction bases unmatched: 8. CDR1 and CDR2 (germline): DFQATT, SNEGSKA (reference sequence). The CDR3 spells CSASWGGRDNEQYF. The CDR3 bases are TGCAGTGCTAGCTGGGGCGGGAGGGATAACGAGCAGTACTTC.

The V gene is TRBV6-5, the J gene TRBJ2-7; D tentatively reads TRBD1 or TRBD2 (5 bases each). Trimming took off 6 bases at V and 7 bases at J, with 22 bases between the two ends. Germline lookup yields CDR1 MNHEY and CDR2 SVGAGI. This CDR3 region has 15 residues. The CDR3 region has the DNA TGTGCCAGCAGGACCAATGGGGGTCCTTTAGTGGAGCAGTACTTC. Its protein product is CASRTNGGPLVEQYF.

By share of the sample, this clonotype is medium-sized (0.01 to 0.1%). This chain uses TRBV6-2 or TRBV6-3 with TRBJ2-3, with D unresolved. The germline V and J ends were trimmed by 0 bases and 0 bases, with 7 bases remaining between them. Germline CDR1 is MNHEY and CDR2 is SVGEGT. This CDR3 has 15 amino acids. The CDR3 nucleotides read TGTGCCAGCAGTTACTCCCCGTCTAGCACAGATACGCAGTATTTT. Its protein product is CASSYSPSSTDTQYF.

This clonotype is medium-sized in the sample. This chain connects TRBV4-1 to TRBJ2-2; possible D gene TRBD2, 6 bases. V lost 0 bases and J lost 2, with 16 bases in between. In germline, CDR1 is MGHRA, CDR2 YSYEKL. The CDR3 loop spans 18 amino acids. CDR3 nucleotide sequence: TGCGCCAGCAGCCAAGAGGATCCCGGGACTCTTAACACCGGGGAGCTGTTTTTT. Protein sequence: CASSQEDPGTLNTGELFF.

This clonotype was found many times. The V gene is TRBV5-1, the J gene TRBJ2-1, with 8 positions matching TRBD2. Germline V gene lookup returns CDR1 SGHRS and CDR2 YFSETQ. This CDR3 has 15 residues. After removal of 3 bases from V and 0 bases from J, the junction contained 2 bases not matched to a gene. The CDR3 spells CASSSGRGSYNEQFF. For the CDR3, the DNA is TGCGCCAGCAGCTCCGGGAGGGGCTCCTACAATGAGCAGTTCTTC.

By frequency in the sample, this clonotype is medium-sized. The genes are TRBV11-3 and TRBJ2-3; 12 bases map to TRBD2. CDR1 SGHNT and CDR2 YENEEA come from the germline V gene. The CDR3 consists of 16 residues. The ends lost 6 bases at V and 1 base at J; junction bases unmatched: 5. The CDR3 DNA reads as TGTGCCAGCAGTCAAGGGACTAGCGGGCGCACAGATACGCAGTATTTT. It encodes CASSQGTSGRTDTQYF.

This clonotype has more than one count but fewer than ten. The chain has TRBV29-1 and TRBJ2-2; 8 nucleotides match TRBD2. This CDR3 has 13 amino acids. Germline V CDR1 and CDR2: SQVTM, ANQGSEA. The junction had 6 bases not matched to a gene; V was cut back by 7 bases and J by 5 bases. The CDR3 sequence: CSGRTSFTGELFF. The DNA of the CDR3 is TGCAGCGGGAGGACTAGCTTTACCGGGGAGCTGTTTTTT.

This clonotype was counted only a few times. In DNA, the CDR3 is TGTGCCAGCAGTTTTCGCCAAGCTGGAAACACCATATATTTT. It is translated as CASSFRQAGNTIYF. The chain carries TRBV28 and TRBJ1-3; no clear D gene. The CDR3 is 14 residues long. The V and J ends lost 3 bases and 2 bases respectively, with 8 bases between them. Germline CDR1 MDHEN, CDR2 SYDVKM.

The genes are TRBV5-4 and TRBJ2-1; D possibly corresponds to TRBD1 (5 bases). This CDR3 contains 15 residues. Germline CDR1 SGHNT, CDR2 YYREEE (reference sequence). V lost 3 bases, J lost 2 bases, and 12 bases lay in between. The CDR3 DNA reads TGTGCCAGCAGCTGGGGCGCGTGGCCCTACAATGAGCAGTTCTTC. Encoded protein: CASSWGAWPYNEQFF. Looking up the rest from reference TRBV5-4 and TRBJ2-1 gives the full variable domain: ETGVTQSPTHLIKTRGQQVTLRCSSQSGHNTVSWYQQALGQGPQFIFQYYREEENGRGNFPPRFSGLQFPNYSSELNVNALELDDSALYLCASSWGAWPYNEQFFGPGTRLTVL.

The chain recombines TRBV5-1 with TRBJ2-6; D gene unclear. The CDR3 is 15 amino acids. Trimming pared 10 bases from V and 0 bases from J, leaving 14 bases between. Germline values: CDR1 SGHRS, CDR2 YFSETQ. The CDR3 nucleotides are TGCGCCGGAAGACCCAACCTCTCTGGGGCCAACGTCCTGACTTTC. Amino acids: CAGRPNLSGANVLTF.